Below, 30 T cell receptor beta chains from the same sample are listed, as sequenced in a study of OX40 agonist ivuxolimab in advanced cancers. Clones were read by immunoSEQ multiplex PCR, and TCRdb kept only the in-frame ones, dropping some. Of approximately 69,000 clones listed, nearly 90% were seen once; the top ten hold more than 9%. Specimen: CD4+ or CD8+ T cells sorted from blood, collected in a trial of the OX40 agonist ivuxolimab. These TCRs come from an adult with an advanced solid tumor such as melanoma, head and neck, liver or kidney cancer.

The gene calls are TRBV5-1 and TRBJ2-2; 7 nucleotides match TRBD1. The CDR3 runs 14 residues. Germline values: CDR1 SGHRS, CDR2 YFSETQ. The trim removed 5 bases at V and 5 bases at J, leaving 6 bases unmatched. CDR3: CASRTDRATGELFF. DNA for the CDR3: TGCGCCAGCAGGACTGACAGGGCGACCGGGGAGCTGTTTTTT.

The rearrangement joins TRBV5-6 to TRBJ1-1; TRBD1 agrees at 7 bases. CDR3 length equals 13 residues. Germline V lookup: CDR1 SGHDT, CDR2 YYEEEE. J lost 3 bases, V lost 3 bases, and 2 bases had no gene match. The CDR3 loop is CASSWGQHTEAFF. The CDR3 DNA sequence: TGTGCCAGCAGCTGGGGACAGCACACTGAAGCTTTCTTT.

The chain couples TRBV7-2 to TRBJ2-7; D might be TRBD1 (6 bases). Germline CDR1 is SGHTA and CDR2 is FQGNSA. This CDR3 is 13 amino acids long. V was shortened by 4 bases and J by 6 bases, with 13 bases between the two germline ends. The CDR3: CASSYSGQPEQYF. The CDR3 region has the DNA TGTGCCAGCAGCTATTCAGGACAGCCCGAGCAGTACTTC. The full variable domain, rest sourced from reference TRBV7-2 and TRBJ2-7, is GAGVSQSPSNKVTEKGKDVELRCDPISGHTALYWYRQSLGQGLEFLIYFQGNSAPDKSGLPSDRFSAERTGGSVSTLTIQRTQQEDSAVYLCASSYSGQPEQYFGPGTRLTVT.

The chain joins TRBV7-8 to TRBJ2-7; no firm D call. The ends were cut back, 2 bases at V and 2 bases at J, with 16 bases in the middle. Germline V gene sequence: CDR1 SGHVS, CDR2 FQNEAQ. The CDR3 consists of 16 residues. The CDR3 region has the DNA TGTGCCAGCAGCTTATCACGGTCCCCCCTCACCTACGAGCAGTACTTC. Protein product: CASSLSRSPLTYEQYF.

This clone was seen a handful of times. The rearrangement joins TRBV2 to TRBJ1-3; unclear D gene. The germline gives CDR1 SNHLY, CDR2 FYNNEI. V was trimmed by 7 bases and J by 4 bases, leaving 8 bases between them. This CDR3 comprises 12 residues. For the CDR3, the DNA is TGTGCCAGCAATGCCCTAGGAAACACCATATATTTT. Translating gives CASNALGNTIYF. The full variable domain, in which reference TRBV2 and TRBJ1-3 provide the parts outside the CDR3, is EPEVTQTPSHQVTQMGQEVILRCVPISNHLYFYWYRQILGQKVEFLVSFYNNEISEKSEIFDDQFSVERPDGSNFTLKIRSTKLEDSAMYFCASNALGNTIYFGEGSWLTVV.

This clone came up once. The rearrangement links TRBV30 to TRBJ1-2; no clear D gene. CDR3 length: 13 residues. Germline CDR1 reads GTSNPN; CDR2 reads SVGIG (reference sequence). V shed 4 bases and J shed 4 bases, with 13 bases lying between them. The CDR3 reads CAWNGAAFYGYTF. The CDR3 nucleotides read TGTGCCTGGAATGGAGCCGCATTCTATGGCTACACCTTC.

This sequence joins TRBV28 and TRBJ2-2; D may be TRBD2 (7 bases). CDR3 length: 14 amino acids. Deletions cut 10 bases from V and 2 bases from J, with 14 bases between. Germline values: CDR1 MDHEN, CDR2 SYDVKM. The CDR3 sequence is CATRGGGNTGELFF. In nucleotides, the CDR3 is TGTGCCACTAGGGGCGGGGGCAACACCGGGGAGCTGTTTTTT. Supplemented by reference TRBV28 and TRBJ2-2, the full variable domain reads DVKVTQSSRYLVKRTGEKVFLECVQDMDHENMFWYRQDPGLGLRLIYFSYDVKMKEKGDIPEGYSVSREKKERFSLILESASTNQTSMYLCATRGGGNTGELFFGEGSRLTVL.

The chain employs TRBV14 and TRBJ2-5; D is undetermined. V lost 3 bases, J lost 2 bases, and 7 bases lay in between. The CDR3 loop spans 13 amino acids. CDR1 and CDR2 (germline): SGHDN, FVKESK. The CDR3 loop reads CASSQGLQETQYF. The CDR3 coding sequence is TGTGCCAGCAGCCAGGGGTTACAAGAGACCCAGTACTTC.

The genes are TRBV11-2 and TRBJ2-2, with D possibly being TRBD2 (5 bases). This CDR3 has 15 residues. Germline V gene data show CDR1 as SGHAT and CDR2 as FQNNGV. V was pared by 5 bases and J by 1 base, with 11 bases between. The CDR3 loop reads CASSPRTRNTGELFF. CDR3 nucleotide sequence: TGTGCCAGCAGCCCCCGGACTCGGAACACCGGGGAGCTGTTTTTT.

The chain employs TRBV10-3 and TRBJ2-5; TRBD2 matches 11 bases. The CDR3 has 15 amino acids. J gave up 0 bases and V 10 bases, and 7 bases lay outside the gene matches. Germline CDR1 reads ENHRY; CDR2 reads SYGVKD. The CDR3 sequence is CATRPGLADQETQYF. Written as DNA, the CDR3 is TGTGCCACTCGACCGGGACTAGCGGACCAAGAGACCCAGTACTTC.

This sequence joins TRBV11-3 and TRBJ2-3, with 8 bases lining up with TRBD2. Per the germline V gene, CDR1 is SGHNT and CDR2 is YENEEA. This CDR3 is built from 16 residues. Unmatched junction bases numbered 4, after V lost 1 base and J lost 1 base. The CDR3 nucleotides read TGTGCCAGCAGCTTAGGTAGCGGGATGGGCACAGATACGCAGTATTTT. Its translation is CASSLGSGMGTDTQYF.

The table lists this clone with a few counts. The gene calls are TRBV5-4 and TRBJ1-1; possible D gene TRBD1, 5 bases. The V end was cut by 2 bases, the J end by 0 bases, with 8 bases between. Germline V gene sequence: CDR1 SGHNT, CDR2 YYREEE (reference sequence). The CDR3 covers 14 residues. The CDR3 DNA sequence: TGTGCCAGCAGCTTTCAGGGAGTGAACACTGAAGCTTTCTTT. Translating it yields CASSFQGVNTEAFF.

The chain carries TRBV28 and TRBJ2-1; 10 positions match TRBD2. Per germline, CDR1 MDHEN and CDR2 SYDVKM. This CDR3 contains 15 residues. The V and J ends lost 9 bases and 4 bases, in that order; junction bases with no gene match: 9. CDR3 sequence (DNA): TGTGCCAGTCGTGATCTAGCGGGAGCGTACAATGAGCAGTTCTTC. Protein sequence: CASRDLAGAYNEQFF.

This clone was found once. The V gene is TRBV5-4, the J gene TRBJ2-1; either TRBD1 or TRBD2 may fit D (5 bases each). The CDR3 extends over 15 amino acids. Deletions cut 2 bases from V and 4 bases from J, with 13 bases between. Germline V lookup: CDR1 SGHNT, CDR2 YYREEE (reference sequence). CDR3 residues: CASSFSSGPYNEQFF. The DNA for the CDR3 is TGTGCCAGCAGCTTCTCCTCGGGGCCTTACAATGAGCAGTTCTTC.

V and J are TRBV13 and TRBJ2-1, with D possibly matching TRBD1 (5 bases). Germline V CDR1 and CDR2: PRHDT, FYEKMQ (reference sequence). The germline V and J ends were trimmed by 7 bases and 5 bases, with 12 bases remaining between them. This CDR3 has 13 amino acids. This CDR3 is CASTGQGDNEQFF. DNA for the CDR3: TGTGCCAGCACAGGGCAAGGGGACAATGAGCAGTTCTTC.

The rearrangement uses TRBV28 and TRBJ2-7, with 9 bases that match TRBD2. After removal of 9 bases from V and 6 bases from J, the junction contained 12 bases not matched to a gene. Germline CDR1 and CDR2: MDHEN and SYDVKM. The CDR3 sequence is 14 residues long. CDR3 protein: CASSLAGDDGEQYF. The CDR3 region has the DNA TGTGCCAGTTCTTTAGCGGGAGACGATGGCGAGCAGTACTTC.

The J gene is TRBJ1-4, the V gene TRBV27; D remains ambiguous. The germline V gene has CDR1 MNHEY and CDR2 SMNVEV (reference sequence). V was shortened by 1 base and J by 3 bases, with 6 bases between the two germline ends. The CDR3 has 14 amino acids. The CDR3 region is CASSLWASNEKLFF. The CDR3 nucleotides are TGTGCCAGCAGTTTATGGGCCTCTAATGAAAAACTGTTTTTT.

The chain uses TRBV2 and TRBJ2-7; no clear D. Trimming cost V 11 bases and J 2 bases, with 13 bases left between them. The length of the CDR3 is 12 residues. CDR1 and CDR2 (germline): SNHLY, FYNNEI. Here the CDR3 DNA reads TGTGCCGCCTCCGTCCAGGCCTACGAGCAGTACTTC. Protein product: CAASVQAYEQYF.

This clone was observed a single time. CDR3 sequence (DNA): TGCGCCAGCAGCCAAGAGGGAGGGGGGGGATTCAATCAGCCCCAGCATTTT. This encodes CASSQEGGGGFNQPQHF. V and J are TRBV4-1 and TRBJ1-5; D perhaps matches TRBD1 (6 bases). The CDR3 length is 17 residues. V dropped 0 bases and J dropped 3 bases, with 15 bases sitting between them. Germline V lookup: CDR1 MGHRA, CDR2 YSYEKL.

This chain joins TRBV18 and TRBJ1-1; D gene uncertain. The V and J ends lost 7 bases and 12 bases respectively, with 12 bases between them. Germline V gene data show CDR1 as KGHSH and CDR2 as LQKENI. The CDR3 loop spans 10 amino acids. CDR3 sequence (DNA): TGTGCCAGCTTTACCACCAGGCCTTTCTTT. This sequence encodes CASFTTRPFF.

The gene calls are TRBV7-3 and TRBJ1-1; D gene ambiguous. V was cut by 4 bases and J by 10 bases, with 13 bases left in between. Germline loops: CDR1 SGHTA, CDR2 FQGTGA. The CDR3 is 12 residues long. CDR3 sequence: CASSSSRTRAFF. CDR3 nucleotide sequence: TGTGCCAGCAGCTCTTCCCGCACCCGAGCTTTCTTT.

The chain uses TRBV18 and TRBJ2-5; 7 bases align to TRBD1. Looked up from germline, CDR1 is KGHSH and CDR2 is LQKENI. The trim removed 3 bases at V and 5 bases at J, leaving 3 bases unmatched. The CDR3 contains 13 residues. The CDR3 nucleotides are TGTGCCAGCTCACCGAGGGGGCTTGAGACCCAGTACTTC. Its protein is CASSPRGLETQYF.

The CDR3: CASSPREGSTGELFF. The CDR3 nucleotides are TGTGCCAGCAGCCCACGCGAGGGAAGCACCGGGGAGCTGTTTTTT. V is TRBV5-4 and J is TRBJ2-2, with a possible D match to TRBD2 (5 bases). The V end was cut by 4 bases, the J end by 4 bases, with 14 bases between. The CDR3 is 15 residues long. Germline V gives CDR1 SGHNT, CDR2 YYREEE (reference sequence). Variable domain in full (rest from reference TRBV5-4 and TRBJ2-2): ETGVTQSPTHLIKTRGQQVTLRCSSQSGHNTVSWYQQALGQGPQFIFQYYREEENGRGNFPPRFSGLQFPNYSSELNVNALELDDSALYLCASSPREGSTGELFFGEGSRLTVL.

The rearrangement uses TRBV28 and TRBJ2-1, with D possibly matching TRBD2 (6 bases). Germline CDR1 and CDR2: MDHEN and SYDVKM. The V end lost 5 bases, the J end lost 0 bases, and 11 bases lay between the germline ends. The CDR3 is 15 amino acids. CDR3 residues: CASSKAGSSYNEQFF. The CDR3 DNA is TGTGCCAGCAGTAAAGCGGGTAGCTCCTACAATGAGCAGTTCTTC.

V usage is TRBV4-2 and J usage is TRBJ2-7; 8 nucleotides line up with TRBD2. This CDR3 is built from 14 residues. V was pared by 3 bases and J by 3 bases, with 4 bases of the junction left unmatched. From germline, CDR1 is LGHNA and CDR2 YNFKEQ. As DNA, the CDR3 is TGTGCCAGCAGCCAGCCGAGCGGGAGCTACGAGCAGTACTTC. It is translated as CASSQPSGSYEQYF.

J is TRBJ2-7 and V is TRBV7-3; D is tentatively TRBD1 or TRBD2 (6 bases each). CDR1 and CDR2 (germline): SGHTA, FQGTGA. The CDR3 covers 13 residues. V was clipped by 4 bases and J by 5 bases, with 12 bases between them. The CDR3 is CASSSQGRNEQYF. CDR3 nucleotide sequence: TGTGCCAGCAGCTCCCAGGGGAGGAACGAGCAGTACTTC.

The rearrangement joins TRBV18 to TRBJ2-3; the D call may be TRBD1 or TRBD2 (5 bases each). CDR3 size: 14 residues. V lost 4 bases and J 0 bases, leaving 8 bases between the germline ends. Germline CDR1 and CDR2: KGHSH and LQKENI. The CDR3: CASSRDLSTDTQYF. The CDR3 coding sequence is TGTGCCAGCTCACGGGACCTTAGCACAGATACGCAGTATTTT.

V is TRBV28 and J is TRBJ2-7, with D possibly TRBD1 on 7 matching bases. The CDR3 consists of 12 residues. Germline V CDR1 and CDR2: MDHEN, SYDVKM. Trimming cost V 5 bases and J 9 bases, with 14 bases left between them. DNA of the CDR3: TGTGCCAGCAGTCTGTACAGGGGAGGGCAGTACTTC. It yields the protein CASSLYRGGQYF.

The V call is TRBV5-1, the J call TRBJ2-3, with unresolved D. V lost 5 bases, J lost 5 bases, and 9 bases lay in between. The CDR3 is 12 amino acids. CDR1 is SGHRS and CDR2 is YFSETQ in the germline V gene. Written as DNA, the CDR3 is TGCGCCAGCAGGACCTCGATAGATACGCAGTATTTT. Protein: CASRTSIDTQYF.

The CDR3 DNA follows: TGTGCCAGCAGTTCTGGGGCCGCTGGAAACACCATATATTTT. It specifies CASSSGAAGNTIYF. The chain is built from TRBV27 and TRBJ1-3; TRBD1 is a possible D gene (5 bases). Looked up from germline, CDR1 is MNHEY and CDR2 is SMNVEV (reference sequence). The CDR3 is made up of 14 amino acids. V lost 4 bases and J lost 2, with 9 bases in between.